The 26 T cell receptor beta chains below come from one sample, sequenced in a study of blood T cells in healthy people across ages. With a J-beta primer mix and a sample-barcoded 5' primer, a second PCR ran about 7 to 12 cycles. TCRdb fed the 5' RACE reads into MiXCR, producing one record per CDR3 protein. Of more than 650,000 distinct CDR3 sequences in the sample, around a fifth were seen once. Sequencing was carried out using blood. The origin of the receptors is a man between 70 and 80 years old in good health.

A single count supports this clonotype. A read error may be the cause here, since a much bigger clone is one base away. The missing conserved phenylalanine or tryptophan at the end of this CDR3 makes a read error likely. This chain uses TRBV3-1 with TRBJ2-5; D is undetermined. In germline, CDR1 is LGHDT, CDR2 YNNKEL (reference sequence). Trimming removed 0 bases from V and 1 base from J, with 9 bases in between. This CDR3 contains 15 residues. The CDR3 is CASSQDGWVQETQYL. CDR3 in DNA: TGTGCCAGCAGCCAAGATGGGTGGGTCCAAGAGACCCAGTACCTC.

Notes on this clonotype: A junction boundary mismatches the germline segment, possibly from a read error. The chain employs TRBV7-6 and TRBJ2-2; 14 bases fit TRBD2. The CDR3 is 18 amino acids. Germline values: CDR1 SGHVS, CDR2 FNYEAQ. The CDR3 bases are TGTGCCAGCAGCTCAGGGACTAGCGGGAGCGCGAACACCGGGGAGCCGTTTTTT. It encodes CASSSGTSGSANTGEPFF. The full variable domain, its missing parts supplied by reference TRBV7-6 and TRBJ2-2, is GAGVSQSPRYKVTKRGQDVALRCDPISGHVSLYWYRQALGQGPEFLTYFNYEAQQDKSGLPNDRFSAERPEGSISTLTIQRTEQRDSAMYRCASSSGTSGSANTGEPFFGEGSRLTVL.

This chain connects TRBV20-1 to TRBJ2-5, with D maybe TRBD2 (6 bases). The CDR3 is made up of 14 amino acids. V was pared by 5 bases and J by 2 bases, with 15 bases between. Germline CDR1 is DFQATT and CDR2 is SNEGSKA (reference sequence). The DNA for the CDR3 is TGCAGTGCTTGGGAGGTCGGGGTTCAAGAGACCCAGTACTTC. Translating it yields CSAWEVGVQETQYF.

V and J are TRBV2 and TRBJ2-1; no clear D gene. V lost 2 bases and J 5 bases, leaving 16 bases between the germline ends. The CDR3 has 16 amino acids. Germline lookup yields CDR1 SNHLY and CDR2 FYNNEI. The CDR3 nucleotides read TGTGCCAGCAGTGAATCGGCCACCTACACTAACAATGAGCAGTTCTTC. Translation: CASSESATYTNNEQFF.

Of note for this clonotype: Since no conserved phenylalanine or tryptophan closes the CDR3, a read error is the likely cause. V usage is TRBV27 and J usage is TRBJ2-5; D uncertain. The CDR3 consists of 16 residues. Germline V gene sequence: CDR1 MNHEY, CDR2 SMNVEV (reference sequence). V lost 9 bases to trimming and J lost 11 bases, with 31 bases between them. The CDR3 sequence: CARGPPRPKESSEQYV. CDR3 bases: TGTGCCAGGGGTCCTCCGAGGCCCAAGGAATCGAGTGAGCAGTACGTC.

This clonotype was observed a handful of times. The genes are TRBV20-1 and TRBJ1-1, with 9 bases aligning to TRBD1. From germline, CDR1 is DFQATT and CDR2 SNEGSKA (reference sequence). J was trimmed by 6 bases and V by 4 bases; bases with no gene match: 3. The CDR3 has 12 amino acids. This CDR3 is CSATTGGSEAFF. In DNA form, the CDR3 reads TGCAGTGCTACAACAGGGGGCTCTGAAGCTTTCTTT.

The chain carries TRBV7-9 and TRBJ2-2; 7 bases agree with TRBD1. After removal of 3 bases from V and 1 base from J, the junction contained 8 bases not matched to a gene. Germline CDR1 is SEHNR and CDR2 is FQNEAQ (reference sequence). The CDR3 spans 17 residues. This chain's CDR3 is CASSFGQVMLNTGELFF. The CDR3 DNA sequence: TGTGCCAGCAGCTTCGGACAGGTTATGTTGAACACCGGGGAGCTGTTTTTT.

This clonotype occurred a few times. The chain combines TRBV6-1 with TRBJ2-7; TRBD1 is a possible D gene (6 bases). Germline lookup yields CDR1 MNHNS and CDR2 SASEGT. The CDR3 spans 13 residues. V lost 7 bases and J lost 7, with 17 bases in between. In nucleotides, the CDR3 is TGTGCCAGCAAAAAGTCACAGGGCAGGGAGCAGTACGTC. Encoded protein: CASKKSQGREQYV.

This clonotype was detected many times. The V gene is TRBV6-1, the J gene TRBJ1-5; D is possibly TRBD1 (6 bases). Trimming pared 6 bases from V and 4 bases from J, leaving 16 bases between. Germline loops: CDR1 MNHNS, CDR2 SASEGT. CDR3 length equals 15 residues. In DNA form, the CDR3 reads TGTGCCAGCAGAGGGGTACAGGGTTATAATCAGCCCCAGCATTTT. Translating it yields CASRGVQGYNQPQHF.

This clonotype was counted ten times or more. The gene calls are TRBV12-3 or TRBV12-4 and TRBJ2-2, with 9 bases fitting TRBD1. The CDR3 runs 15 residues. With 6 bases clipped from V and 4 bases from J, the junction kept 6 bases outside the gene matches. CDR3 sequence (DNA): TGTGCCAGCAGCCGGGACAGGGTGGTCACCGGGGAGCTGTTTTTT. This encodes CASSRDRVVTGELFF.

In its sample, this clonotype was seen a few times. The gene calls are TRBV29-1 and TRBJ2-3, with 7 positions matching TRBD2. The V segment lost 6 bases and the J segment 7 bases; nucleotides outside the gene matches: 10. The CDR3 is 13 amino acids. Per the germline V gene, CDR1 is SQVTM and CDR2 is ANQGSEA. The CDR3: CSVGTGTTYTQYF. In DNA form, the CDR3 reads TGCAGCGTAGGGACCGGGACTACCTATACGCAGTATTTT.

This clonotype was counted a few times. This chain connects TRBV3-1 to TRBJ2-5; D might be TRBD1 (6 bases). The V gene's germline CDR1 is LGHDT and CDR2 YNNKEL (reference sequence). This CDR3 is 17 amino acids long. The germline V and J ends were trimmed by 1 base and 2 bases, with 17 bases remaining between them. CDR3 coding DNA: TGTGCCAGCAGCCAAGTTGTAGTGGGGGCGAGGCAAGAGACCCAGTACTTC. Protein: CASSQVVVGARQETQYF.

This clonotype was detected only a few times. The chain recombines TRBV25-1 with TRBJ1-2; D is possibly TRBD1 (5 bases). The CDR3 sequence is 13 residues long. V shed 4 bases and J shed 2 bases, with 8 bases lying between them. The V gene's germline CDR1 is MGHDK and CDR2 SYGVNS. CDR3 region: CASSARTNYGYTF. CDR3 DNA sequence: TGTGCCAGCAGTGCTCGGACAAACTATGGCTACACCTTC.

The CDR3 DNA follows: TGTGCCAGCAGGTGGGGGACCACAGAAAAACTGTTTTTT. Translating it yields CASRWGTTEKLFF. The chain uses TRBV12-3 or TRBV12-4 and TRBJ1-4; D might be TRBD1 (5 bases). There are 13 residues in the CDR3. V dropped 6 bases and J dropped 8 bases, with 13 bases sitting between them.

This clonotype was observed a few times. J is TRBJ2-2 and V is TRBV5-5; D not certain. Deletions cut 0 bases from V and 6 bases from J, with 12 bases between. This CDR3 contains 15 residues. Germline CDR1 SGHKS, CDR2 YYEKEE (reference sequence). The CDR3 here is CASSLEPKIPGELFF. As DNA, the CDR3 is TGTGCCAGCAGCTTGGAGCCCAAAATCCCCGGGGAGCTGTTTTTT.

The chain employs TRBV30 and TRBJ2-7, with 10 nucleotides matching TRBD1. The CDR3 consists of 14 residues. CDR1 and CDR2 from the germline V gene are GTSNPN and SVGIG (reference sequence). Trimming cost V 0 bases and J 1 base; bases outside gene matches: 0. CDR3 region: CAWSVGQGSYEQYV. DNA of the CDR3: TGTGCCTGGAGTGTGGGACAGGGGTCCTACGAGCAGTACGTC.

This clonotype was seen more than once but under ten times. V is TRBV29-1 and J is TRBJ2-1; possible D gene TRBD2, 5 bases. Germline CDR1 reads SQVTM; CDR2 reads ANQGSEA. The CDR3 extends over 15 amino acids. V lost 0 bases to trimming and J lost 6 bases, with 15 bases between them. DNA for the CDR3: TGCAGCGTTGAAGATCCAGCGGACGACCCCAATGAGCAGTTCTTC. Translating gives CSVEDPADDPNEQFF.

There are a few counts of this clonotype. This chain links TRBV5-1 with TRBJ2-1; 7 bases are a match to TRBD1. The germline CDR1 and CDR2 sequences are SGHRS and YFSETQ. The CDR3 has 15 amino acids. J lost 3 bases, V lost 3 bases, and 6 bases had no gene match. In nucleotides, the CDR3 is TGCGCCAGCAGCTCCCGACAGGGCGGCTACAATGAGCAGTTCTTC. It yields the protein CASSSRQGGYNEQFF. The variable domain in full, with the rest retrieved from reference TRBV5-1 and TRBJ2-1, is KAGVTQTPRYLIKTRGQQVTLSCSPISGHRSVSWYQQTPGQGLQFLFEYFSETQRNKGNFPGRFSGRQFSNSRSEMNVSTLELGDSALYLCASSSRQGGYNEQFFGPGTRLTVL.

V is TRBV5-1 and J is TRBJ2-4, with TRBD2 matching over 9 bases. Germline-derived CDR1 and CDR2 are SGHRS and YFSETQ. The CDR3 loop spans 14 amino acids. With V trimmed by 1 base and J by 8 bases, 4 bases remained unmatched. CDR3 protein: CASSLSGGLDIQYF. The CDR3 DNA is TGCGCCAGCAGCTTGAGCGGGGGGTTGGACATTCAGTACTTC. The entire variable domain, with the rest obtained from reference TRBV5-1 and TRBJ2-4, is as follows: KAGVTQTPRYLIKTRGQQVTLSCSPISGHRSVSWYQQTPGQGLQFLFEYFSETQRNKGNFPGRFSGRQFSNSRSEMNVSTLELGDSALYLCASSLSGGLDIQYFGAGTRLSVL.

In regard to this clonotype: A read error is likely, as this CDR3 ends without the conserved phenylalanine or tryptophan. The chain is built from TRBV18 and TRBJ1-1; D unclear. This CDR3 is 15 amino acids long. V was trimmed by 6 bases and J by 4 bases, leaving 18 bases between them. Germline V gene sequence: CDR1 KGHSH, CDR2 LQKENI. The CDR3, as DNA: TGTGCCAGCTCGCCAGACGGCCCCTTGGGCACTGAAGCTTTCGTT. It translates to CASSPDGPLGTEAFV.

Only one count was recorded for this clonotype. The gene calls are TRBV29-1 and TRBJ1-2, with D possibly matching TRBD1 (6 bases). The length of the CDR3 is 12 residues. Trimming cost V 5 bases and J 8 bases, with 15 bases left between them. Germline CDR1 reads SQVTM; CDR2 reads ANQGSEA. This chain's CDR3 is CSVHDRMGGYTF. The CDR3 nucleotides are TGCAGCGTTCACGACAGGATGGGCGGCTACACCTTC.

This clonotype has a count of ten or more. The chain combines TRBV29-1 with TRBJ2-4; D is perhaps TRBD2 (6 bases). V lost 6 bases and J 3 bases, leaving 9 bases between the germline ends. The CDR3 covers 12 residues. Germline CDR1 SQVTM, CDR2 ANQGSEA. The CDR3 region has the DNA TGCAGCGTATCGGGAGTCAAAAACATTCAGTACTTC. It codes for CSVSGVKNIQYF.

This clonotype was seen only a few times. V usage is TRBV11-2 and J usage is TRBJ2-2; perhaps D is TRBD1 or TRBD2 (5 bases each). This CDR3 region has 15 residues. In germline, CDR1 is SGHAT, CDR2 FQNNGV. The ends were cut back, 5 bases at V and 3 bases at J, with 13 bases in the middle. CDR3 protein: CASSPMTGHTGELFF. In DNA, the CDR3 is TGTGCCAGCAGCCCTATGACGGGGCACACCGGGGAGCTGTTTTTT.

This sequence joins TRBV11-1 and TRBJ2-5; D is undetermined. This CDR3 is 11 amino acids long. Germline CDR1 and CDR2: SGHAT and FQDESV (reference sequence). V lost 5 bases and J lost 11, with 12 bases in between. CDR3 nucleotide sequence: TGTGCCAGCAGCCCAAGTACAGAACAGTACTTC. This gives the protein CASSPSTEQYF.

The chain recombines TRBV12-3 or TRBV12-4 with TRBJ2-5; TRBD2 might be the D (5 bases). Trimming cost V 5 bases and J 0 bases, with 7 bases left between them. CDR3 length: 13 residues. The CDR3 region has the DNA TGTGCCAGCAGTGAGCGGTACCAAGAGACCCAGTACTTC. Translating it yields CASSERYQETQYF.

In this sample, this clonotype turned up a few times. This sequence joins TRBV6-6 and TRBJ2-7; TRBD1 might be the D (5 bases). Trimming shortened V by 6 bases and J by 1 base, and 13 bases separated the two germline ends. The germline gives CDR1 MNHNY, CDR2 SVGAGI (reference sequence). This CDR3 is 14 amino acids long. The CDR3 region is CASRLQGSSYEQYF. CDR3 nucleotides: TGTGCCAGCAGATTGCAGGGTTCGTCCTACGAGCAGTACTTC.